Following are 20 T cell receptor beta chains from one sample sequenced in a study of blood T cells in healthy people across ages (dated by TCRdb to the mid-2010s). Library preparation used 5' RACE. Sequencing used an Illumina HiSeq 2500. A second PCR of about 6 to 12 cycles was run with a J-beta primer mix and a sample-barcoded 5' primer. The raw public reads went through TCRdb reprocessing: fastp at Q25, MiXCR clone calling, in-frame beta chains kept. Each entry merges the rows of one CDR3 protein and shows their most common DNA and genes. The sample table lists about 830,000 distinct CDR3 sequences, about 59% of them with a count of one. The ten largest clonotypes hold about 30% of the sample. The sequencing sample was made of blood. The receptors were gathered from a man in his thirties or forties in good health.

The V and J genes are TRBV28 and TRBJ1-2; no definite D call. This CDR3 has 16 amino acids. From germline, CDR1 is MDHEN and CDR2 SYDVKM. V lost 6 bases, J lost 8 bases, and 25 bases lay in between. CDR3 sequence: CASRLAPQTSAGGYTF. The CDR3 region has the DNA TGTGCCAGCAGGCTAGCCCCTCAGACCAGCGCGGGGGGCTACACCTTC.

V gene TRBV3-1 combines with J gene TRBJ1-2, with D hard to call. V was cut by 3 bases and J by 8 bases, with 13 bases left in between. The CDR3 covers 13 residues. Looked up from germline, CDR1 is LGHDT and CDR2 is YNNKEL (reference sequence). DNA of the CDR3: TGTGCCAGCAGCCAGGAGGAAATTAGGGGCTACACCTTC. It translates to CASSQEEIRGYTF. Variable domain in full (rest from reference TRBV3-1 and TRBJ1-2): DTAVSQTPKYLVTQMGNDKSIKCEQNLGHDTMYWYKQDSKKFLKIMFSYNNKELIINETVPNRFSPKSPDKAHLNLHINSLELGDSAVYFCASSQEEIRGYTFGSGTRLTVV.

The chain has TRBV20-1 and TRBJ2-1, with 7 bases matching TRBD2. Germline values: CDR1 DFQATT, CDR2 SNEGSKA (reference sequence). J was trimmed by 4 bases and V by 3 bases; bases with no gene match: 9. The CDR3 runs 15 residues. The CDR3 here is CSASTQTSQYNEQFF. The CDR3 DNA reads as TGCAGTGCTAGTACTCAGACTAGCCAGTACAATGAGCAGTTCTTC.

CDR3 in DNA: TGTGCCAGCAACGGACAGAGAAAGCCTGGCGAGCAGTACTTC. Its protein is CASNGQRKPGEQYF. The chain carries TRBV2 and TRBJ2-4, with a possible D match to TRBD1 (6 bases). The DNA end favors TRBJ2-7, so the J call may be wrong. Per germline, CDR1 SNHLY and CDR2 FYNNEI. This CDR3 has 14 amino acids.

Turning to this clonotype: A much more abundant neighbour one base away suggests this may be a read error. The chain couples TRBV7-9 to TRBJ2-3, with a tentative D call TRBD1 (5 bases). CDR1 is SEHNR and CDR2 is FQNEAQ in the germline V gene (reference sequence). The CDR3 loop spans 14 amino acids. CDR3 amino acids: CASSSLLHTGTQYF. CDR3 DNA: TGTGCCAGCAGCTCTCTACTCCATACAGGTACGCAGTATTTT.

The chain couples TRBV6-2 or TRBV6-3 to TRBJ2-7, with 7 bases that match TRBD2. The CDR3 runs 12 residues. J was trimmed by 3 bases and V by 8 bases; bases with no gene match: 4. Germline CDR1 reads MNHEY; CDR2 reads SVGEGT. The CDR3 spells CASDTGGYEQYF. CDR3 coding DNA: TGTGCCAGCGATACGGGGGGCTACGAGCAGTACTTC.

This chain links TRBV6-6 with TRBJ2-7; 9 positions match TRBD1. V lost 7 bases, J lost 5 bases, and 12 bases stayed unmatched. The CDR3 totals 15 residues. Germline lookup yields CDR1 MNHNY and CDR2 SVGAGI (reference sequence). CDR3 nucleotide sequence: TGTGCCAGCACCCGGGAGTCGGGACAGGGAAACGAGCAGTACTTC. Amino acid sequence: CASTRESGQGNEQYF.

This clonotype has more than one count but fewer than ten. CDR3 coding DNA: TGTGCCAGCAGTCCCACTACAGGGTTTAGGGGCTACACCTTC. Translation: CASSPTTGFRGYTF. This chain uses TRBV27 with TRBJ1-2, with a tentative D call TRBD1 (6 bases). Germline V gene lookup returns CDR1 MNHEY and CDR2 SMNVEV (reference sequence). V was trimmed by 5 bases and J by 8 bases, leaving 18 bases between them. There are 14 residues in the CDR3.

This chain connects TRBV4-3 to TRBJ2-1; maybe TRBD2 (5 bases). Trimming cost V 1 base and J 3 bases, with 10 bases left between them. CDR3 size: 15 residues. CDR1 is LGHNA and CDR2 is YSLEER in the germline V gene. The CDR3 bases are TGCGCCAGCAGCCAAGGGCCGGGGTTCTACAATGAGCAGTTCTTC. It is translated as CASSQGPGFYNEQFF.

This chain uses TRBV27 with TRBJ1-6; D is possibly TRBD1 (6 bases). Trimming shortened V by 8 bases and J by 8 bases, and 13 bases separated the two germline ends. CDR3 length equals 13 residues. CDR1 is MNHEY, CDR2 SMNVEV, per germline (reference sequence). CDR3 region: CASALGGHSPLHF. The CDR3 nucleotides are TGTGCCAGCGCCTTGGGGGGGCATTCACCCCTCCACTTT.

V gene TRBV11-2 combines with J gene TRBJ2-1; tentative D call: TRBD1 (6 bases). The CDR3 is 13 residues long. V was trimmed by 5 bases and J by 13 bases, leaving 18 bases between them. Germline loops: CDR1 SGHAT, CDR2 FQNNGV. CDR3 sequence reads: CASSLTGNPSQFF. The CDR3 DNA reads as TGTGCCAGCAGCCTCACAGGGAACCCCTCCCAGTTCTTC.

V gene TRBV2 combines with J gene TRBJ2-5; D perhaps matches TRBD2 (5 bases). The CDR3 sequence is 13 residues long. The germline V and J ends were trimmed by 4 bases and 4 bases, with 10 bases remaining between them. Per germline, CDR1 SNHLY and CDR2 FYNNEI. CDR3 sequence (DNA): TGTGCCAGCAGTGTAACTAGGCGAGAGACCCAGTACTTC. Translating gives CASSVTRRETQYF.

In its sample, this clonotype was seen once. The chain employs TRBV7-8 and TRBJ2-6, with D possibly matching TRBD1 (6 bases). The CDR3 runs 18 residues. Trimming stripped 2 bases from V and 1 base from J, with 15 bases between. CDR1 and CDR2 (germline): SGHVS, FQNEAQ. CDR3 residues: CASSLIRDKPSGANVLTF. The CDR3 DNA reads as TGTGCCAGCAGCTTAATTCGGGACAAGCCTTCTGGGGCCAACGTCCTGACTTTC.

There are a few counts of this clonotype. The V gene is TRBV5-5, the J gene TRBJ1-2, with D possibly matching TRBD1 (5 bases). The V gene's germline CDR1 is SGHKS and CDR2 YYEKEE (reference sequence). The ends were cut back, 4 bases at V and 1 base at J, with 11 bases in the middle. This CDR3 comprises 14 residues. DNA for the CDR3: TGTGCCAGCAGCACCGGACACTTTAACTATGGCTACACCTTC. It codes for CASSTGHFNYGYTF.

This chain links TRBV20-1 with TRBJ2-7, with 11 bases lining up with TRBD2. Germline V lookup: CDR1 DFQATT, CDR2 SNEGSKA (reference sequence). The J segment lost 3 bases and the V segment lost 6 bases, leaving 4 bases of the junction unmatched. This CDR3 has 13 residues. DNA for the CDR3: TGCAGTGCGACTACTAGCGGGGGCTACGAGCAGTACTTC. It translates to CSATTSGGYEQYF.

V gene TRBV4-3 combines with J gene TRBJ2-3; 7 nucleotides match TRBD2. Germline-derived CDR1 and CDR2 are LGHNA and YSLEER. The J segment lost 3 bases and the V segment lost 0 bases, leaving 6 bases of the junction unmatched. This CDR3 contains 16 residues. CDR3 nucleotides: TGCGCCAGCAGCCAAGATAGGGGAGGGGAGACAGATACGCAGTATTTT. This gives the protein CASSQDRGGETDTQYF.

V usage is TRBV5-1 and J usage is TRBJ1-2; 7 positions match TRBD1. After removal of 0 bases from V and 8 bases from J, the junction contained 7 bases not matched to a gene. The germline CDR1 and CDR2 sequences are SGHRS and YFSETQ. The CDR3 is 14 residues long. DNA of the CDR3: TGCGCCAGCAGCTTGGAAGGCCAGGGGGACGGCTACACCTTC. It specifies CASSLEGQGDGYTF.

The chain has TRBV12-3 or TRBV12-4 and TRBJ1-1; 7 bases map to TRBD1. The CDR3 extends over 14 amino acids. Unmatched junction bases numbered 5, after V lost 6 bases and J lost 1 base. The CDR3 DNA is TGTGCCAGCAGAATGACAGGGACGAACACTGAAGCTTTCTTT. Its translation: CASRMTGTNTEAFF.

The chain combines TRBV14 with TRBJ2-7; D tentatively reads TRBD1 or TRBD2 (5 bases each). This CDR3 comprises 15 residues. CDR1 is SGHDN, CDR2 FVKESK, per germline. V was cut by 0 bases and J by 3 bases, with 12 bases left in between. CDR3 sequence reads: CASSQDRGVGYEQYF. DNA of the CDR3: TGTGCCAGCAGCCAAGATCGAGGGGTGGGCTACGAGCAGTACTTC. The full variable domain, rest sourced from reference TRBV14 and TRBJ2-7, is EAGVTQFPSHSVIEKGQTVTLRCDPISGHDNLYWYRRVMGKEIKFLLHFVKESKQDESGMPNNRFLAERTGGTYSTLKVQPAELEDSGVYFCASSQDRGVGYEQYFGPGTRLTVT.

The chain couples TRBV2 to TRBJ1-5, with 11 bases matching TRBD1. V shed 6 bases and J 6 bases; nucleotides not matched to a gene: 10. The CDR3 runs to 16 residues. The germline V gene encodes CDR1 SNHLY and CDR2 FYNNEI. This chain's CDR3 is CASRMGQGGSRQPQHF. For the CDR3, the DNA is TGTGCCAGCAGAATGGGACAGGGGGGTTCTCGTCAGCCCCAGCATTTT.